This is a list of T cell receptor beta chains from one sample in a study of CD4 T cells in relation to SARS-CoV-2 and coronaviruses. These TCRs' antigens remain unknown. Sequencing used immunoSEQ multiplex PCR; TCRdb keeps in-frame clones, though not all of them. This table holds 20,000 or so clones, 60% to 85% found once. Sequencing was performed on CD4+ T cells from PBMCs, cultured in vitro. These receptors came from a human donor in good health. Both conserved end residues are part of each CDR3. Fields, in order: J gene, D gene, V gene, clone size, CDR3 protein, CDR3 DNA. D genes are given only for firm matches. Rows may omit the clone size; those that give it use once, few, many or a size class.

TRBJ2-7,-,TRBV18,-,CASSPRTASYEQYF,TGTGCCAGCTCACCTAGGACAGCTTCCTACGAGCAGTACTTC
TRBJ2-3,-,TRBV3-1/TRBV3-2,-,CASSQDHPGLELSTDTQYF,TGTGCCAGCAGCCAAGATCACCCTGGACTGGAATTGAGCACAGATACGCAGTATTTT
TRBJ2-3,-,TRBV24-1,few,CATSFRDTQYF,TGTGCCACCAGTTTTCGAGATACGCAGTATTTT
TRBJ1-4,-,TRBV30,-,CAWSATQGNEKLFF,TGTGCCTGGAGTGCGACGCAGGGTAATGAAAAACTGTTTTTT
TRBJ2-7,-,TRBV21-1,once,CASSKYPSTATSGPSSYEQYF,TGTGCCAGCAGCAAATACCCGAGTACGGCGACTAGCGGGCCGAGCTCCTACGAGCAGTACTTC
TRBJ1-3,-,TRBV2,few,CASSEFRGSGNTIYF,TGTGCCAGCAGTGAATTTCGGGGCTCTGGAAACACCATATATTTT
TRBJ2-6,-,TRBV29-1,-,CSVVGATISGANVLTF,TGCAGCGTTGTGGGGGCTACAATTTCTGGGGCCAACGTCCTGACTTTC
TRBJ1-1,TRBD1,TRBV5-1,-,CASSVQGVNTEAFF,TGCGCCAGCAGCGTACAGGGGGTGAACACTGAAGCTTTCTTT
TRBJ2-2,-,TRBV6-4,once,CASSDSVRGFSTGELFF,TGTGCCAGCAGTGACTCTGTACGGGGCTTCTCCACCGGGGAGCTGTTTTTT
TRBJ1-1,TRBD1,TRBV28,once,CASSLLPGQGATEAFF,TGTGCCAGCAGTTTGCTACCGGGACAGGGGGCGACTGAAGCTTTCTTT
TRBJ2-1,-,TRBV28,-,CASSLSRENEQFF,TGTGCCAGCAGTTTGTCAAGGGAAAATGAGCAGTTCTTC
TRBJ2-2,-,TRBV11-2,-,CASSTRQSNTGELFF,TGTGCCAGCAGCACACGACAGTCGAACACCGGGGAGCTGTTTTTT
TRBJ2-7,-,TRBV3-1/TRBV3-2,-,CASSQVAYEQYF,TGTGCCAGCAGCCAAGTAGCGTACGAGCAGTACTTC
TRBJ2-1,-,TRBV3-1/TRBV3-2,once,CASSQAQGNEQFF,TGTGCCAGCAGCCAAGCTCAGGGCAATGAGCAGTTCTTC
TRBJ2-1,TRBD2,TRBV5-4,-,CASSAPAGANNEQFF,TGTGCCAGCAGCGCGCCAGCGGGAGCCAACAATGAGCAGTTCTTC
TRBJ2-7,-,TRBV5-1,-,CASSLETLYEQYF,TGCGCCAGCAGCTTGGAGACCTTATACGAGCAGTACTTC
TRBJ1-2,-,TRBV5-1,-,CASSLEVGRKLDGYTF,TGCGCCAGCAGCTTGGAGGTGGGACGGAAACTAGATGGCTACACCTTC
TRBJ2-2,TRBD1,TRBV24-1,-,CATSPDRVLSGELFF,TGTGCCACCAGCCCGGACAGGGTCTTGAGCGGGGAGCTGTTTTTT
TRBJ2-1,-,TRBV3-1/TRBV3-2,few,CASSWVLAPNSYNEQFF,TGTGCCAGCAGCTGGGTCTTAGCTCCCAACTCCTACAATGAGCAGTTCTTC
TRBJ2-7,-,TRBV19,-,CATLDPQRNPYEQYF,TGTGCCACCTTGGACCCACAACGAAATCCCTACGAGCAGTACTTC
TRBJ1-2,-,TRBV27,few,CASSNDGEIYGYTF,TGTGCCAGCAGTAATGACGGAGAAATCTATGGCTACACCTTC
TRBJ2-7,-,TRBV15,-,CATSRERREQYF,TGTGCCACCAGCAGAGAAAGAAGGGAGCAGTACTTC